The subject of this entry is one T cell receptor beta chain. Its target is unknown. These data originate in a study of shared clonotypes between healthy human individuals. Overall study context: Each donor contributed plates that comprised three CD4 naive, three CD4 memory, two CD8 naive and one CD8 memory. General study findings and limits: The sole specimen, blood, was sampled, and tissue repertoires likely differ.

The assay was immunoSEQ multiplex PCR, and TCRdb's table has in-frame clones only and misses some. Found here are a few million clones, 80% to 95% of them singletons; the top ten hold approximately 0.39%. The CDR3 extends over 14 amino acids. V dropped 7 bases and J dropped 5 bases, with 14 bases sitting between them. The germline V gene encodes CDR1 LNHDA and CDR2 SQIVND (reference sequence). The TCR was taken from a man between 18 and 35 years old in good health. Some clones in this sample may be carry-over from other donors' samples. Source material: naive CD4+ T cells from PBMCs. Documented subset: CD45RA+ positively selected. This sequence joins TRBV19 and TRBJ2-2; D gene unclear. CDR3 sequence: CASTDRISTGELFF. The DNA of the CDR3 is TGTGCCAGTACCGACCGGATTTCGACCGGGGAGCTGTTTTTT. The full variable domain, in which reference TRBV19 and TRBJ2-2 provide the parts outside the CDR3, is DGGITQSPKYLFRKEGQNVTLSCEQNLNHDAMYWYRQDPGQGLRLIYYSQIVNDFQKGDIAEGYSVSREKKESFPLTVTSAQKNPTAFYLCASTDRISTGELFFGEGSRLTVL.